Below, 27 T cell receptor beta chains from the same sample are listed, as sequenced in a study of blood T cell repertoires in COVID-19. Clones were read by immunoSEQ multiplex PCR, and TCRdb kept only the in-frame ones, dropping some. The sample contains 250,000 or so clones, 75% to 90% of which appear only once. The sequenced material came from PBMCs or T cells enriched from blood (not recorded which). These receptors all come from a woman between 45 and 60 years old who had recovered from COVID-19.

The chain joins TRBV10-3 to TRBJ2-7; possible D gene TRBD1, 6 bases. There are 11 residues in the CDR3. V was shortened by 8 bases and J by 7 bases, with 12 bases between the two germline ends. CDR1 ENHRY and CDR2 SYGVKD come from the germline V gene. The CDR3 here is CAIFRGGEQYF. The CDR3 DNA follows: TGTGCCATCTTCAGGGGTGGGGAGCAGTACTTC.

V and J are TRBV27 and TRBJ1-5, with D unclear. Per germline, CDR1 MNHEY and CDR2 SMNVEV (reference sequence). The germline V and J ends were trimmed by 3 bases and 7 bases, with 13 bases remaining between them. This CDR3 has 14 residues. This chain's CDR3 is CASSFRRMEQPQHF. In DNA form, the CDR3 reads TGTGCCAGCAGTTTCCGACGGATGGAGCAGCCCCAGCATTTT.

V usage is TRBV9 and J usage is TRBJ1-5; 7 bases line up with TRBD1. The CDR3 contains 15 residues. CDR1 is SGDLS and CDR2 is YYNGEE in the germline V gene. Trimming removed 3 bases from V and 0 bases from J; junction bases left unmatched: 3. CDR3 nucleotide sequence: TGTGCCAGCAGCGAACAGGGGCGTAGCAATCAGCCCCAGCATTTT. Translating gives CASSEQGRSNQPQHF.

This sequence joins TRBV27 and TRBJ2-3; 8 bases fit TRBD1. This CDR3 comprises 15 residues. The ends lost 4 bases at V and 3 bases at J; junction bases unmatched: 6. Per the germline V gene, CDR1 is MNHEY and CDR2 is SMNVEV (reference sequence). CDR3 bases: TGTGCCAGCAGTTGGACAGGGTCAGGGACAGATACGCAGTATTTT. Its translation is CASSWTGSGTDTQYF.

The chain recombines TRBV11-2 with TRBJ2-7, with 13 positions matching TRBD2. Germline lookup yields CDR1 SGHAT and CDR2 FQNNGV. V lost 5 bases, J lost 3 bases, and 4 bases stayed unmatched. The CDR3 totals 15 residues. The CDR3 nucleotides read TGTGCCAGCAGCCTGGGACTAGCGGGAATCTACGAGCAGTACTTC. Translating gives CASSLGLAGIYEQYF.

This chain joins TRBV10-3 and TRBJ1-5, with D hard to call. V was pared by 4 bases and J by 5 bases, with 9 bases between. Germline values: CDR1 ENHRY, CDR2 SYGVKD. This CDR3 spans 13 amino acids. The CDR3: CAISVRGDQPQHF. CDR3 nucleotide sequence: TGTGCCATCAGTGTAAGAGGTGATCAGCCCCAGCATTTT.

The CDR3 DNA follows: TGTGCCAGCTGGGGGGGGCGGGCGGGGTTCAAACACAGCTCCTACGAGCAGTACTTC. This gives the protein CASWGGRAGFKHSSYEQYF. The J gene is TRBJ2-7, the V gene TRBV11-2, with D tentatively TRBD2 (7 bases). V dropped 8 bases and J dropped 0 bases, with 29 bases sitting between them. The CDR3 runs 19 residues. Germline-derived CDR1 and CDR2 are SGHAT and FQNNGV.

A remark on this clone: This sample includes further DNA sequences coding for the same CDR3. The V call is TRBV27, the J call TRBJ2-7; maybe TRBD2 (5 bases). CDR1 and CDR2 from the germline V gene are MNHEY and SMNVEV (reference sequence). This CDR3 region has 13 residues. The ends were cut back, 0 bases at V and 3 bases at J, with 6 bases in the middle. The CDR3 loop reads CASSLSGGYEQYF. The CDR3, as DNA: TGTGCCAGCAGTTTATCTGGAGGCTACGAGCAGTACTTC.

Turning to this clone: Other DNA sequences in the same sample also yield this CDR3. The CDR3 DNA sequence: TGTGCTAGTGGTTCCGGACAGGGAAACACCGGGGAGCTGTTTTTT. Its translation: CASGSGQGNTGELFF. This chain links TRBV12-5 with TRBJ2-2; 8 nucleotides line up with TRBD1. J was trimmed by 2 bases and V by 4 bases; bases with no gene match: 3. In germline, CDR1 is LGHNT, CDR2 FRNRAP. CDR3 length: 15 amino acids.

J is TRBJ1-5 and V is TRBV7-2; 7 positions agree with TRBD1. Germline V gene data show CDR1 as SGHTA and CDR2 as FQGNSA. J lost 7 bases, V lost 2 bases, and 8 bases had no gene match. The CDR3 consists of 15 residues. For the CDR3, the DNA is TGTGCCAGCAGCTTAACAGGGGCTGGACACCAGCCCCAGCATTTT. Translation: CASSLTGAGHQPQHF.

This sequence joins TRBV5-4 and TRBJ2-7, with D tentatively TRBD2 (5 bases). This CDR3 comprises 15 residues. Trimming pared 4 bases from V and 2 bases from J, leaving 16 bases between. Germline loops: CDR1 SGHNT, CDR2 YYREEE (reference sequence). The CDR3 DNA is TGTGCCAGCAGCCCCCGGGTGTGGGAGCCCTACGAGCAGTACTTC. Its protein product is CASSPRVWEPYEQYF.

The chain uses TRBV11-2 and TRBJ1-3; 7 nucleotides align to TRBD1. This CDR3 region has 14 residues. V trimming: 5 bases; J trimming: 1 base; junction bases outside the gene matches: 2. Germline assignment: CDR1 SGHAT and CDR2 FQNNGV. Here the CDR3 DNA reads TGTGCCAGCAGCGCGGGACAGTCTGGAAACACCATATATTTT. This encodes CASSAGQSGNTIYF. The full variable domain, in which reference TRBV11-2 and TRBJ1-3 provide the parts outside the CDR3, is EAGVAQSPRYKIIEKRQSVAFWCNPISGHATLYWYQQILGQGPKLLIQFQNNGVVDDSQLPKDRFSAERLKGVDSTLKIQPAKLEDSAVYLCASSAGQSGNTIYFGEGSWLTVV.

The V call is TRBV5-4, the J call TRBJ2-7, with TRBD2 identical over 9 bases. V dropped 0 bases and J dropped 2; count of bases not matched to a gene: 3. CDR3 size: 15 residues. Germline CDR1 is SGHNT and CDR2 is YYREEE (reference sequence). CDR3 coding DNA: TGTGCCAGCAGCTTGGCGACTAGCGGAACCTACGAGCAGTACTTC. Protein sequence: CASSLATSGTYEQYF.

The chain has TRBV11-2 and TRBJ2-7, with D perhaps matching TRBD1 (5 bases). There are 13 residues in the CDR3. CDR1 and CDR2 from the germline V gene are SGHAT and FQNNGV. V dropped 1 base and J dropped 6 bases, with 10 bases sitting between them. DNA of the CDR3: TGTGCCAGCAGCTTAGGGGGCCCCTCCGAGCAGTACTTC. Protein product: CASSLGGPSEQYF.

J is TRBJ2-7 and V is TRBV28; TRBD2 aligns across 14 bases. Germline V gene data show CDR1 as MDHEN and CDR2 as SYDVKM. The CDR3 runs 15 residues. With 5 bases clipped from V and 6 bases from J, the junction kept 6 bases outside the gene matches. The CDR3 DNA follows: TGTGCCAGCAGTGGGACTAGCGGGAGTATCACCGAGCAGTACTTC. Amino acid sequence: CASSGTSGSITEQYF.

The J gene is TRBJ2-7, the V gene TRBV6-5; TRBD1 aligns across 9 bases. The germline V gene has CDR1 MNHEY and CDR2 SVGAGI. V shed 0 bases, J shed 2 bases, and the junction held 5 bases outside the gene matches. The CDR3 has 16 residues. CDR3 coding DNA: TGTGCCAGCAGTTACTCGAAGGGACAGGGTGCCTACGAGCAGTACTTC. Translated, it gives CASSYSKGQGAYEQYF.

This chain connects TRBV14 to TRBJ2-3, with no clear D. The CDR3 totals 12 residues. The ends were cut back, 2 bases at V and 7 bases at J, with 7 bases in the middle. CDR1 is SGHDN, CDR2 FVKESK, per germline. The CDR3 protein is CASSQIPNTQYF. CDR3 nucleotide sequence: TGTGCCAGCAGCCAAATCCCTAATACGCAGTATTTT.

This chain uses TRBV18 with TRBJ2-7; 11 bases line up with TRBD2. Looked up from germline, CDR1 is KGHSH and CDR2 is LQKENI. The CDR3 runs to 16 residues. V was pared by 3 bases and J by 6 bases, with 10 bases of the junction left unmatched. The CDR3 DNA follows: TGTGCCAGCTCACCGGGTCTAGCGGGAGGTGCGGCCGAGCAGTACTTC. Amino acid sequence: CASSPGLAGGAAEQYF.

The chain combines TRBV2 with TRBJ1-2; TRBD1 aligns across 7 bases. With V trimmed by 7 bases and J by 4 bases, 6 bases remained unmatched. The CDR3 extends over 13 amino acids. Germline assignment: CDR1 SNHLY and CDR2 FYNNEI. CDR3 DNA sequence: TGTGCCAGCACTCCGGGACAGCCCTATGGCTACACCTTC. It translates to CASTPGQPYGYTF.

V is TRBV28 and J is TRBJ2-2, with 8 bases matching TRBD1. CDR1 and CDR2 (germline): MDHEN, SYDVKM. The CDR3 runs 14 residues. Germline trimming cut 10 bases from V and 1 base from J; bases unmatched to any gene: 5. The chain's CDR3 is CAILGQGNTGELFF. The CDR3 nucleotides read TGTGCCATCCTTGGACAGGGGAACACCGGGGAGCTGTTTTTT.

About this clone: At the DNA level, this CDR3 is encoded by other sequences in the same sample as well. V is TRBV29-1 and J is TRBJ1-2, with D unresolved. This CDR3 comprises 11 residues. Trimming stripped 3 bases from V and 6 bases from J, with 8 bases between. Germline values: CDR1 SQVTM, CDR2 ANQGSEA. CDR3 loop: CSVERQNGYTF. The CDR3 DNA reads as TGCAGCGTTGAGAGGCAGAATGGCTACACCTTC.

This clone was picked up a small number of times. The V gene is TRBV28, the J gene TRBJ2-7; a possible D gene is TRBD1 (7 bases). V shed 7 bases and J shed 2 bases, with 18 bases lying between them. In germline, CDR1 is MDHEN, CDR2 SYDVKM. The CDR3 extends over 15 amino acids. The CDR3 is CASNGRDRSPYEQYF. As DNA, the CDR3 is TGTGCCAGCAACGGGCGGGACAGATCTCCCTACGAGCAGTACTTC.

The chain uses TRBV5-1 and TRBJ1-2, with unresolved D. The germline CDR1 and CDR2 sequences are SGHRS and YFSETQ. This CDR3 has 14 residues. Trimming cost V 5 bases and J 4 bases, with 15 bases left between them. This CDR3 reads CASRFIEPPYGYTF. DNA for the CDR3: TGCGCCAGCAGGTTTATAGAACCGCCCTATGGCTACACCTTC.

This clone was counted once. The chain joins TRBV25-1 to TRBJ2-7; no clear D. This CDR3 comprises 11 residues. V was shortened by 4 bases and J by 7 bases, with 8 bases between the two germline ends. Germline CDR1 and CDR2: MGHDK and SYGVNS. Here the CDR3 reads CASSAGLEQYF. The DNA of the CDR3 is TGTGCCAGCAGTGCCGGTCTGGAGCAGTACTTC.

V and J are TRBV19 and TRBJ2-7, with D uncertain. Germline V gene data show CDR1 as LNHDA and CDR2 as SQIVND (reference sequence). This CDR3 region has 14 residues. V shed 8 bases and J shed 3 bases, with 17 bases lying between them. CDR3 bases: TGTGCCAGTTCGACTTACCCTGGCAGCTACGAGCAGTACTTC. Protein sequence: CASSTYPGSYEQYF.

The V gene is TRBV5-4, the J gene TRBJ2-3, with no clear D. Germline V lookup: CDR1 SGHNT, CDR2 YYREEE (reference sequence). Trimming cost V 0 bases and J 3 bases, with 11 bases left between them. There are 15 residues in the CDR3. The CDR3 protein is CASSLDSSGTDTQYF. DNA of the CDR3: TGTGCCAGCAGCTTGGACTCTTCGGGTACAGATACGCAGTATTTT. Full variable domain (remainder filled in from reference TRBV5-4 and TRBJ2-3): ETGVTQSPTHLIKTRGQQVTLRCSSQSGHNTVSWYQQALGQGPQFIFQYYREEENGRGNFPPRFSGLQFPNYSSELNVNALELDDSALYLCASSLDSSGTDTQYFGPGTRLTVL.

This chain uses TRBV5-1 with TRBJ1-6; 9 bases are shared with TRBD1. Germline V gene lookup returns CDR1 SGHRS and CDR2 YFSETQ. V was clipped by 0 bases and J by 10 bases; unmatched bases: 2. This CDR3 spans 14 amino acids. CDR3 sequence: CASSLAGQGSPLHF. The CDR3 bases are TGCGCCAGCAGCTTGGCGGGACAGGGCTCACCCCTCCACTTT.